This TCR beta chain originates from a study of blood T cell repertoires in COVID-19. The wider study: T cells, B-cell-depleted T cells, or PBMCs supplied cDNA or gDNA.

The CDR3 covers 17 residues. Trimming stripped 6 bases from V and 2 bases from J, with 20 bases between. Germline V lookup: CDR1 MNHEY, CDR2 SMNVEV (reference sequence). Participant age was about 18 to 89 years, and participants resided in about two dozen US areas. Categorization into cohorts depended on clinical history that participants reported. Before they entered the study, exposed participants had met a COVID-19 case within 2 weeks. Libraries were prepared by immunoSEQ multiplex PCR; TCRdb keeps only in-frame clonotypes and omits some of them. The repertoire holds hundreds of thousands of clones, with around 84% as singletons.

V is TRBV27 and J is TRBJ1-5; D is ambiguous. The sequencing input was PBMCs or T cells enriched from blood (not recorded which). This clonotype was sampled from a woman in her 30s who had been exposed to COVID-19. The CDR3 loop is CASSPGSIGGGNQPQHF. The CDR3 DNA reads as TGTGCCAGCAGCCCCGGATCCATTGGAGGTGGCAATCAGCCCCAGCATTTT.